This TCR beta chain was identified in a study of CD8+CD57+ T cells in acquired aplastic anemia. Study-wide findings and caveats: Found in both controls and patients were some 30 CD8+ CDR3 sequences. Patient and control CD8+ Simpson's diversity was not significantly different.

For CDR3 and TCR beta VDJ profiling, genomic DNA was the template used. TCRdb ran MiXCR on the reads and lists one entry per CDR3 protein. In the table there are 310,000 or so distinct CDR3 sequences, under 65% of which are singletons. Trimming pared 6 bases from V and 3 bases from J, leaving 15 bases between. The germline gives CDR1 LNHDA, CDR2 SQIVND (reference sequence). The CDR3 runs 14 residues. Details on this clonotype: Its specificity is unknown.

In patients chosen for sequencing, flow cytometry had shown CD8+CD57+ cell expansion. The sequenced sample consisted of sorted CD4+, CD8+, or CD8+CD57+ T cells (not recorded which) from PBMCs. V and J are TRBV19 and TRBJ2-7; D unresolved. The sequence was obtained from a human donor with aplastic anemia. The CDR3 nucleotides read TGTGCCAGTAGCCCACGGGCGGAGTACTACGAGCAGTACTTC. It yields the protein CASSPRAEYYEQYF.